A single sample is the source of the 24 T cell receptor beta chains below, sequenced in a study of T-cell memory formation after mild COVID-19. TCRdb reprocessed the 5' RACE reads with MiXCR, giving one entry per CDR3 protein. Of 500,000 to 600,000 distinct CDR3 sequences listed, roughly 18% were seen once; the top ten hold around 12%. Sequenced sample: PBMCs or a T cell subset sorted from them (not recorded which). The source is an adult woman who had mild COVID-19 (a few samples of this study predate the infection). Cell type and time point are not known.

In this sample, this clonotype turned up a few times. V and J are TRBV6-5 and TRBJ2-1; 9 bases map to TRBD2. Germline loops: CDR1 MNHEY, CDR2 SVGAGI. The CDR3 consists of 15 residues. The V segment lost 2 bases and the J segment 3 bases; nucleotides outside the gene matches: 2. The CDR3, as DNA: TGTGCCAGCAGTTACGGACTAGCGAACTACAATGAGCAGTTCTTC. The encoded protein is CASSYGLANYNEQFF.

V gene TRBV29-1 combines with J gene TRBJ2-1; 7 bases fit TRBD1. J was trimmed by 6 bases and V by 5 bases; bases with no gene match: 4. The CDR3 spans 12 residues. Germline values: CDR1 SQVTM, CDR2 ANQGSEA. CDR3 coding DNA: TGCAGCGTTATACAGGGGACCAATGAGCAGTTCTTC. Protein product: CSVIQGTNEQFF.

In DNA, the CDR3 is TGCGCCAGCAGCTTGCGACTAGCGGGATCAATCGGGGAGCTGTTTTTT. Amino acid sequence: CASSLRLAGSIGELFF. The genes are TRBV5-1 and TRBJ2-2; 11 nucleotides line up with TRBD2. The CDR3 sequence is 16 residues long. J lost 7 bases, V lost 1 base, and 6 bases had no gene match. Germline V CDR1 and CDR2: SGHRS, YFSETQ. Full variable domain (remainder filled in from reference TRBV5-1 and TRBJ2-2): KAGVTQTPRYLIKTRGQQVTLSCSPISGHRSVSWYQQTPGQGLQFLFEYFSETQRNKGNFPGRFSGRQFSNSRSEMNVSTLELGDSALYLCASSLRLAGSIGELFFGEGSRLTVL.

This clonotype was found once. The V and J genes are TRBV2 and TRBJ2-7, with D perhaps matching TRBD1 (6 bases). Trimming removed 5 bases from V and 5 bases from J, with 16 bases in between. In germline, CDR1 is SNHLY, CDR2 FYNNEI. The CDR3 runs 14 residues. The CDR3: CASSYGQYLDEQYF. The CDR3 DNA reads as TGTGCCAGCAGTTACGGACAGTATTTGGACGAGCAGTACTTC. Full variable domain (remainder filled in from reference TRBV2 and TRBJ2-7): EPEVTQTPSHQVTQMGQEVILRCVPISNHLYFYWYRQILGQKVEFLVSFYNNEISEKSEIFDDQFSVERPDGSNFTLKIRSTKLEDSAMYFCASSYGQYLDEQYFGPGTRLTVT.

This clonotype occurred many times. The V and J genes are TRBV20-1 and TRBJ1-1; TRBD1 matches at 7 bases. There are 12 residues in the CDR3. Germline V CDR1 and CDR2: DFQATT, SNEGSKA (reference sequence). V trimming: 3 bases; J trimming: 3 bases; junction bases outside the gene matches: 1. The CDR3 reads CSASTGDTEAFF. CDR3 nucleotides: TGCAGTGCTAGTACAGGGGACACTGAAGCTTTCTTT.

This clonotype was counted at least ten times. The chain has TRBV7-7 and TRBJ2-2; TRBD1 aligns across 9 bases. The CDR3 loop spans 15 amino acids. The germline gives CDR1 SSHAT, CDR2 FNYEAQ (reference sequence). Germline trimming cut 8 bases from V and 6 bases from J; bases unmatched to any gene: 10. In DNA form, the CDR3 reads TGTGCCAGCCGGCCGGGACAGGGCTCGCCCGGGGAGCTGTTTTTT. Translating gives CASRPGQGSPGELFF.

This clonotype came up a few times. The V and J genes are TRBV7-2 and TRBJ2-5, with TRBD2 matching over 14 bases. The CDR3 covers 18 residues. V shed 1 base, J shed 5 bases, and the junction held 9 bases outside the gene matches. The V gene's germline CDR1 is SGHTA and CDR2 FQGNSA. The CDR3 reads CASSLGLAGGLLYETQYF. In DNA, the CDR3 is TGTGCCAGCAGCTTAGGACTAGCGGGAGGGCTTCTGTATGAGACCCAGTACTTC.

The V gene is TRBV6-1, the J gene TRBJ1-5; 9 bases are a match to TRBD1. V gave up 1 base and J gave up 7 bases; unmatched junction bases: 5. This CDR3 spans 15 amino acids. Germline CDR1 is MNHNS and CDR2 is SASEGT. The CDR3 DNA follows: TGTGCCAGCAGTGAAGGGACAGGGGTGGCGCAGCCCCAGCATTTT. Protein sequence: CASSEGTGVAQPQHF.

The rearrangement links TRBV7-9 to TRBJ2-1; the match to TRBD2 covers 13 bases. The germline V gene has CDR1 SEHNR and CDR2 FQNEAQ (reference sequence). The junction had 12 bases not matched to a gene; V was cut back by 1 base and J by 0 bases. The CDR3 covers 21 residues. CDR3 DNA sequence: TGTGCCAGCAGCTTAGAGCTACAACAGACTAGCGGGAGGTCCTCCTACAATGAGCAGTTCTTC. Its protein product is CASSLELQQTSGRSSYNEQFF.

This clonotype was detected only a few times. This rearrangement joins TRBV15 to TRBJ2-7; possible D gene TRBD2, 5 bases. Trimming cost V 2 bases and J 1 base, with 18 bases left between them. The CDR3 sequence is 17 residues long. Germline-derived CDR1 and CDR2 are LNHNV and YYDKDF (reference sequence). CDR3 in DNA: TGTGCCACCAGCAGATCCGGACGGACTCCTGCTTCCTACGAGCAGTACTTC. Residues: CATSRSGRTPASYEQYF. The full variable domain, in which reference TRBV15 and TRBJ2-7 provide the parts outside the CDR3, is DAMVIQNPRYQVTQFGKPVTLSCSQTLNHNVMYWYQQKSSQAPKLLFHYYDKDFNNEADTPDNFQSRRPNTSFCFLDIRSPGLGDTAMYLCATSRSGRTPASYEQYFGPGTRLTVT.

Note on this clonotype: One end of the junction is discordant with germline, which a read error may explain. The J gene is TRBJ2-3, the V gene TRBV7-8; 9 nucleotides agree with TRBD2. The CDR3 consists of 17 residues. Germline lookup yields CDR1 SGHVS and CDR2 FQNEAQ. The CDR3 coding sequence is TGTGCCAGCAGCATAGCGACTAGCGGCTTTAGCACAGATACGCAGTATTTT. It codes for CASSIATSGFSTDTQYF.

This rearrangement joins TRBV24-1 to TRBJ2-1; 13 nucleotides match TRBD2. V dropped 3 bases and J dropped 0; count of bases not matched to a gene: 4. The CDR3 consists of 18 residues. The V gene's germline CDR1 is KGHDR and CDR2 SFDVKD. The CDR3: CATSDPWTSGGSYNEQFF. The CDR3 DNA sequence: TGTGCCACCAGTGATCCCTGGACTAGCGGGGGCTCCTACAATGAGCAGTTCTTC.

The V call is TRBV24-1, the J call TRBJ2-7; no reliable D call. CDR1 KGHDR and CDR2 SFDVKD come from the germline V gene. This CDR3 contains 13 residues. Trimming cost V 2 bases and J 5 bases, with 9 bases left between them. The CDR3 nucleotides are TGTGCCACCAGTGATTGGGGAAGCCACGAGCAGTACTTC. Protein product: CATSDWGSHEQYF.

The V gene is TRBV14, the J gene TRBJ1-1; tentative D call: TRBD1 (6 bases). The ends were cut back, 1 base at V and 4 bases at J, with 13 bases in the middle. Per germline, CDR1 SGHDN and CDR2 FVKESK. The length of the CDR3 is 15 residues. The CDR3 DNA sequence: TGTGCCAGCAGCCAAGCCCCCCAGGGGAGCACTGAAGCTTTCTTT. It is translated as CASSQAPQGSTEAFF.

This clonotype was seen at least ten times. The chain combines TRBV4-2 with TRBJ2-5, with 7 bases fitting TRBD1. In germline, CDR1 is LGHNA, CDR2 YNFKEQ. The junction had 4 bases not matched to a gene; V was cut back by 3 bases and J by 0 bases. CDR3 length equals 15 residues. In nucleotides, the CDR3 is TGTGCCAGCAGCCAGGGCGACAGGGACCAAGAGACCCAGTACTTC. Protein product: CASSQGDRDQETQYF.

This clonotype was seen more than once but under ten times. The CDR3 DNA reads TGTGCCATCAGTGAGGGCCGGGGGAGCACAGATACGCAGTATTTT. It codes for CAISEGRGSTDTQYF. This chain links TRBV10-3 with TRBJ2-3; tentative D call: TRBD2 (6 bases). V dropped 2 bases and J dropped 0 bases, with 9 bases sitting between them. The CDR3 runs 15 residues. Germline CDR1 reads ENHRY; CDR2 reads SYGVKD.

This clonotype appeared once. This chain connects TRBV7-8 to TRBJ2-6; a possible D gene is TRBD1 (5 bases). Germline assignment: CDR1 SGHVS and CDR2 FQNEAQ. Trimming shortened V by 8 bases and J by 2 bases, and 7 bases separated the two germline ends. This CDR3 comprises 13 residues. CDR3 nucleotides: TGTGCCAGCGTGGGGCCTGGGGCCAACGTCCTGACTTTC. This encodes CASVGPGANVLTF. Together with reference TRBV7-8 and TRBJ2-6, the CDR3 gives the full variable domain: GAGVSQSPRYKVAKRGQDVALRCDPISGHVSLFWYQQALGQGPEFLTYFQNEAQLDKSGLPSDRFFAERPEGSVSTLKIQRTQQEDSAVYLCASVGPGANVLTFGAGSRLTVL.

V gene TRBV7-3 combines with J gene TRBJ2-1; 9 nucleotides line up with TRBD1. Germline CDR1 and CDR2: SGHTA and FQGTGA. V lost 5 bases and J lost 5; bases outside the gene matches: 13. CDR3 size: 17 residues. The CDR3 protein is CASSILPGQGKDNEQFF. The CDR3 bases are TGTGCCAGCAGCATTCTGCCGGGACAGGGCAAGGACAATGAGCAGTTCTTC.

This clonotype appeared a few times. The V call is TRBV3-1, the J call TRBJ2-2; 12 nucleotides match TRBD1. Germline trimming cut 4 bases from V and 7 bases from J; bases unmatched to any gene: 7. The CDR3 sequence is 16 residues long. Per the germline V gene, CDR1 is LGHDT and CDR2 is YNNKEL (reference sequence). The CDR3: CASSRRDRGRGGELFF. CDR3 nucleotide sequence: TGTGCCAGCAGCCGCCGGGACAGGGGGCGCGGCGGGGAGCTGTTTTTT.

This clonotype was seen a handful of times. This chain uses TRBV7-3 with TRBJ2-3; tentatively, D is TRBD2 (5 bases). Germline V CDR1 and CDR2: SGHTA, FQGTGA. With 8 bases removed from V and 4 bases from J, the gap between germline ends came to 13 bases. This CDR3 has 13 amino acids. CDR3 DNA sequence: TGTGCCAGCTCCCCCGCGGGCTCAGATACGCAGTATTTT. This translates into CASSPAGSDTQYF.

J is TRBJ2-6 and V is TRBV3-1; D unclear. The CDR3 sequence is 14 residues long. Germline V CDR1 and CDR2: LGHDT, YNNKEL (reference sequence). Trimming shortened V by 3 bases and J by 5 bases, and 8 bases separated the two germline ends. The CDR3 region is CASSQARRANVLTF. CDR3 nucleotide sequence: TGTGCCAGCAGCCAGGCGCGCCGGGCCAACGTCCTGACTTTC.

The chain recombines TRBV7-6 with TRBJ2-3; 7 bases map to TRBD1. CDR1 SGHVS and CDR2 FNYEAQ come from the germline V gene. The V segment lost 1 base and the J segment 6 bases; nucleotides outside the gene matches: 7. This CDR3 has 15 amino acids. The CDR3 loop reads CASSLVEGASDTQYF. For the CDR3, the DNA is TGTGCCAGCAGCTTAGTAGAGGGGGCGAGTGATACGCAGTATTTT.

This clonotype occurred a few times. This chain joins TRBV19 and TRBJ2-3, with 11 bases identical to TRBD2. Unmatched junction bases numbered 3, after V lost 6 bases and J lost 1 base. CDR1 is LNHDA and CDR2 is SQIVND in the germline V gene (reference sequence). The CDR3 extends over 15 amino acids. CDR3 in DNA: TGTGCCAGTAGACAGGGACTAGCGGGCACAGATACGCAGTATTTT. It yields the protein CASRQGLAGTDTQYF.

The chain has TRBV28 and TRBJ2-2, with TRBD2 identical over 11 bases. Germline V gives CDR1 MDHEN, CDR2 SYDVKM. The junction had 6 bases not matched to a gene; V was cut back by 5 bases and J by 7 bases. The CDR3 length is 15 residues. As DNA, the CDR3 is TGTGCCAGCAGTCTTCTAGCGGGAGGAAACGGGGAGCTGTTTTTT. Translated: CASSLLAGGNGELFF.